This TCR beta chain was obtained from a study of cytomegalovirus exposure and HLA in healthy donors. The overall study: Drawn from HLA-typed donors, approximately 86 million unique TCRs were held in an early data release. Study-wide results and caveats: Equally common other TCR beta chains were less clonally expanded than HLA-associated ones, a later analysis found.

V was cut by 4 bases and J by 9 bases, with 15 bases left in between. The germline V gene has CDR1 SNHLY and CDR2 FYNNEI. The CDR3 contains 14 residues. About this clone itself: Its target is unknown.

Both 60 Vbeta primers and 13 Jbeta primers went into the PCR. Libraries were prepared by immunoSEQ multiplex PCR; TCRdb keeps only in-frame clonotypes and omits some of them. The sample shows approximately 140,000 clones, roughly four fifths of them seen only once. The sequencing sample was made of PBMCs. V is TRBV2 and J is TRBJ2-2; unclear D gene. This TCR was sampled from a woman aged 40 to 50 in good health and CMV-seronegative. CDR3 amino acids: CASSATGGYWELFF. DNA of the CDR3: TGTGCCAGCAGTGCAACCGGCGGATACTGGGAGCTGTTTTTT. Full variable domain (remainder filled in from reference TRBV2 and TRBJ2-2): EPEVTQTPSHQVTQMGQEVILRCVPISNHLYFYWYRQILGQKVEFLVSFYNNEISEKSEIFDDQFSVERPDGSNFTLKIRSTKLEDSAMYFCASSATGGYWELFFGEGSRLTVL.